This T cell receptor (beta chain) was sequenced in a study of T cell responses to AZD1222 COVID-19 vaccine. Sequenced by immunoSEQ multiplex PCR; TCRdb stores in-frame clones only, minus some. There are some 150,000 clones in the sample; around nine tenths occur only once, and 1.5% to 2% lies in the top ten. This TCR came from an adult in good health. The sequences come from peripheral blood, collected on day 0 of AZD1222 vaccination.

In nucleotides, the CDR3 is TGTGCCAGTAGTATCCTAGGGGCAGGGAAAGAGACCCAGTACTTC. This codes for CASSILGAGKETQYF. V and J are TRBV19 and TRBJ2-5; D may be TRBD1 (5 bases). Germline loops: CDR1 LNHDA, CDR2 SQIVND (reference sequence). This CDR3 is 15 amino acids long. V lost 3 bases and J 3 bases, leaving 14 bases between the germline ends.